The entry that follows covers one T cell receptor beta chain sequence. Its antigen is unknown. This specimen comes from a study of CXCR3-negative and CXCR3-positive naive CD8 T cells. Study-wide points: From TRB CDR3 properties, TCR strength was inferred; surface CD5 did not differ between naive subsets.

The length of the CDR3 is 13 residues. The V gene's germline CDR1 is LNHNV and CDR2 YYDKDF (reference sequence). Each TRB cDNA library was prepared by 5' RACE (with UMI labels). Each CDR3 protein gets one entry in TCRdb, which reprocessed the 5' RACE reads and gives no DNA. In all, the sample yields about 43,000 distinct CDR3 sequences. The gene calls are TRBV15 and TRBJ1-1; the TCRdb D gene call, TRBD1, has no DNA to confirm it. The sequenced sample was memory CD8+ T cells from blood. The receptor's source is a human donor in good health. Some clones in this sample may be carry-over from other donors' samples. This chain's CDR3 is CATGYRGTAEAFF.